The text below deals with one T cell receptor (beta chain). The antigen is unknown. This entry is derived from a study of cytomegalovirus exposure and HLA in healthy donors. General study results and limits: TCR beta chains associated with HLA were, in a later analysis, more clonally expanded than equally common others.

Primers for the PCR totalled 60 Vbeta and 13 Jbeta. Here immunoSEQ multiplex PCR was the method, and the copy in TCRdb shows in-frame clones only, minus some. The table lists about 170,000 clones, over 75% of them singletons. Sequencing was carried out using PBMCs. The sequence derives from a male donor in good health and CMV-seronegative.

CDR3 coding DNA: TGTGCCAGCAGCGTTGACAGGGTACAAGAGACCCAGTACTTC. Encoded protein: CASSVDRVQETQYF. This chain joins TRBV7-2 and TRBJ2-5; 7 bases map to TRBD1. The CDR3 is 14 amino acids. CDR1 is SGHTA, CDR2 FQGNSA, per germline. Trimming at V came to 5 bases and at J to 2 bases, leaving 5 bases not matched to a gene.